These 9 T cell receptor beta chains originate from one sample sequenced in a study of blood T cell repertoires in COVID-19. Clones were sequenced by immunoSEQ multiplex PCR, and TCRdb holds only the in-frame ones, with some missing. The data hold 80,000 to 100,000 clones, with 85% to 90% observed a single time. Sequencing was done on a sample of peripheral blood. The receptors shown here come from a human donor with active COVID-19. The donor label of this sample is uncertain.

The chain carries TRBV7-9 and TRBJ1-6; D unresolved. CDR1 SEHNR and CDR2 FQNEAQ come from the germline V gene (reference sequence). The CDR3 is 14 amino acids. V lost 5 bases and J 6 bases, leaving 11 bases between the germline ends. The CDR3, as DNA: TGTGCCAGCAGCAAAGCCGACTCTAATTCACCCCTCCACTTT. This gives the protein CASSKADSNSPLHF.

The chain recombines TRBV18 with TRBJ2-1, with 11 nucleotides matching TRBD2. Germline values: CDR1 KGHSH, CDR2 LQKENI. The CDR3 consists of 15 residues. The ends lost 4 bases at V and 5 bases at J; junction bases unmatched: 4. CDR3 protein: CASSRLAGGNNEQFF. The CDR3 DNA follows: TGTGCCAGCTCACGGCTAGCGGGGGGCAACAATGAGCAGTTCTTC.

The gene calls are TRBV7-2 and TRBJ1-6; possibly TRBD1 for D (6 bases). The CDR3 totals 14 residues. CDR1 and CDR2 (germline): SGHTA, FQGNSA. Deletions cut 1 base from V and 12 bases from J, with 13 bases between. CDR3: CASSLGGGGVPLHF. The CDR3 DNA reads TGTGCCAGCAGCTTAGGGGGGGGCGGGGTACCCCTCCACTTT.

This chain uses TRBV12-3 or TRBV12-4 with TRBJ2-2; D gene uncertain. The V end lost 8 bases, the J end lost 6 bases, and 7 bases lay between the germline ends. There are 11 residues in the CDR3. CDR3 sequence (DNA): TGTGCCAGCTCGGTGGCCGGGGAGCTGTTTTTT. Its translation: CASSVAGELFF.

This chain uses TRBV14 with TRBJ1-1; the D gene is possibly TRBD1 (5 bases). This CDR3 has 14 amino acids. The V and J ends lost 3 bases and 4 bases respectively, with 12 bases between them. Germline V gene lookup returns CDR1 SGHDN and CDR2 FVKESK. The DNA for the CDR3 is TGTGCCAGCAGCCATCGGGGGATTGGCACTGAAGCTTTCTTT. It encodes CASSHRGIGTEAFF.

This clone occurred once. The chain combines TRBV18 with TRBJ2-1, with D possibly being TRBD1 (5 bases). V lost 2 bases, J lost 9 bases, and 11 bases lay in between. CDR1 and CDR2 from the germline V gene are KGHSH and LQKENI. The CDR3 is made up of 13 amino acids. The CDR3 loop reads CASSPVQGGEQFF. CDR3 DNA sequence: TGTGCCAGCTCACCAGTGCAGGGTGGTGAGCAGTTCTTC.

The sample holds one count of this clone. The gene calls are TRBV5-6 and TRBJ2-1; D remains unclear. CDR1 and CDR2 from the germline V gene are SGHDT and YYEEEE. Trimming stripped 0 bases from V and 12 bases from J, with 16 bases between. The CDR3 is made up of 14 amino acids. In nucleotides, the CDR3 is TGTGCCAGCAGCTTGGCGGGTGGGTTACGTCTGCAGTTCTTC. This gives the protein CASSLAGGLRLQFF.

The V and J genes are TRBV19 and TRBJ2-2, with TRBD1 as a possible D gene (6 bases). CDR1 is LNHDA, CDR2 SQIVND, per germline (reference sequence). CDR3 length equals 16 residues. V lost 6 bases and J 0 bases, leaving 14 bases between the germline ends. The CDR3 coding sequence is TGTGCCAGTAGCCTACTCGGGACAACGAACACCGGGGAGCTGTTTTTT. Protein product: CASSLLGTTNTGELFF.

The J gene is TRBJ1-3, the V gene TRBV9; D perhaps matches TRBD1 (5 bases). This CDR3 region has 19 residues. Germline V gene sequence: CDR1 SGDLS, CDR2 YYNGEE. Trimming removed 2 bases from V and 0 bases from J, with 21 bases in between. In nucleotides, the CDR3 is TGTGCCAGCAGCGTCCTCCCGACAGACCGCTCGACCTCTGGAAACACCATATATTTT. Translation gives CASSVLPTDRSTSGNTIYF.